Sequencing of this T cell receptor (beta chain) was carried out in a study of OX40 agonist ivuxolimab in advanced cancers. CDR3 length: 14 residues. V lost 4 bases to trimming and J lost 2 bases, with 8 bases between them. CDR1 and CDR2 from the germline V gene are ENHRY and SYGVKD. Method: immunoSEQ multiplex PCR; TCRdb's copy keeps in-frame clones and lacks some. The top ten clones hold 5.5% to 7.5% of a sample with tens of thousands of clones, about 82% of them seen once. This receptor was taken from an adult with an advanced solid tumor such as melanoma, head and neck, liver or kidney cancer. The genes are TRBV10-3 and TRBJ2-2; maybe TRBD2 (5 bases). Source: CD4+ or CD8+ T cells sorted from blood, taken in a trial of the OX40 agonist ivuxolimab. The CDR3: CAISGELNTGELFF. The CDR3 nucleotides are TGTGCCATCAGTGGGGAGCTAAACACCGGGGAGCTGTTTTTT.